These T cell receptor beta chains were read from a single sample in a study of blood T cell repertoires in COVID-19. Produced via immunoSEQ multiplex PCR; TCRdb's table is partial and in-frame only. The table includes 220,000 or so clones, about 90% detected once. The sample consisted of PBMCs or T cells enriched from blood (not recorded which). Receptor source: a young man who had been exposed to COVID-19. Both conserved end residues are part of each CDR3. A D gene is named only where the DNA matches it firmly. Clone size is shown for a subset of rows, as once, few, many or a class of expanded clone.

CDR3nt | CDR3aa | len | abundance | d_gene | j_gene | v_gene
TGTGCCAGCAGTGAGGGACTAGCGGGGACTTACGAGCAGTACTTC | CASSEGLAGTYEQYF | 15 | - | TRBD2 | TRBJ2-7 | TRBV2
TGTGCCAGCAGAAGGACAGAAAACAATGAGCAGTTCTTC | CASRRTENNEQFF | 13 | - | - | TRBJ2-1 | TRBV12-3/TRBV12-4
TGTGCCAGCAGTCCGGGACTAGCAACGTCAGATACGCAGTATTTT | CASSPGLATSDTQYF | 15 | - | TRBD2 | TRBJ2-3 | TRBV6-5
TGCAGCGCGAGGACTAGCGGGGGCTCCTACGAGCAGTACTTC | CSARTSGGSYEQYF | 14 | - | TRBD2 | TRBJ2-7 | TRBV29-1
TGCAGCGTTCTGCACAGGGAGACCTACGAGCAGTACTTC | CSVLHRETYEQYF | 13 | - | - | TRBJ2-7 | TRBV29-1
TGCGCCAGCAGCTTGGTCCGCCGAGGAGTCGAGCAGTACTTC | CASSLVRRGVEQYF | 14 | - | - | TRBJ2-7 | TRBV5-1
TGTGCCAGCAGACCCGGGACTAGCGCCTACGAGCAGTACTTC | CASRPGTSAYEQYF | 14 | - | TRBD2 | TRBJ2-7 | TRBV5-5
TGCGCCAGCCGAAGGACTTACAATGAGCAGTTCTTC | CASRRTYNEQFF | 12 | - | - | TRBJ2-1 | TRBV5-1
TGTGCCAGCAGTCTCCCAGTCCGAAGGGGGGGGTACCAAGAGACCCAGTACTTC | CASSLPVRRGGYQETQYF | 18 | - | - | TRBJ2-5 | TRBV6-2/TRBV6-3
TGTGCCAGCAGTCCCCTCCTCTCTGGAAACACCATATATTTT | CASSPLLSGNTIYF | 14 | - | - | TRBJ1-3 | TRBV28
TGTGCCAGCGCCTTTAGAGGGAGGACGAACACTGAAGCTTTCTTT | CASAFRGRTNTEAFF | 15 | - | - | TRBJ1-1 | TRBV27
TGTGCCAGCAGGGAAAATACAGGGCCAAGGGATCCCCTCCACTTT | CASRENTGPRDPLHF | 15 | - | - | TRBJ1-6 | TRBV2
TGTGCCAGCAGCGTAGGGAGGACAGCTAATTCACCCCTCCACTTT | CASSVGRTANSPLHF | 15 | - | - | TRBJ1-6 | TRBV9
TGTGCCAGCGGAAACAGGGGGCCCCTCAATGGCTACACCTTC | CASGNRGPLNGYTF | 14 | - | TRBD1 | TRBJ1-2 | TRBV27
TGTGCCAGCAGCTTAGCAACAGAAGGGGGCTATGGCTACACCTTC | CASSLATEGGYGYTF | 15 | - | - | TRBJ1-2 | TRBV7-2
TGTGCCAGCAGCCAAGGCGTTGAGCAGTTCTTC | CASSQGVEQFF | 11 | - | - | TRBJ2-1 | TRBV4-2
TGTGTCAGAAGCACGACGGGGGGAGGTGAGCAGTTCTTC | CVRSTTGGGEQFF | 13 | - | - | TRBJ2-1 | TRBV7-5
TGTGCCTGGAAAGAGTTCGGCTACACCTTC | CAWKEFGYTF | 10 | - | - | TRBJ1-2 | TRBV30
TGTGCCAGCAGTTACTCAGAGGGTTCGACCTACAATGAGCAGTTCTTC | CASSYSEGSTYNEQFF | 16 | - | - | TRBJ2-1 | TRBV6-5
TGTGCCACCTTAAACAGTAATAGCAATCAGCCCCAGCATTTT | CATLNSNSNQPQHF | 14 | - | - | TRBJ1-5 | TRBV10-3
TGTGCCAGCAGCCAAATCCGAGGTCAGCCCCAGCATTTT | CASSQIRGQPQHF | 13 | once | - | TRBJ1-5 | TRBV3-1/TRBV3-2
TGTGCCAGCAGCGTAGACGACAGGAGGATGGAGGGCTACACCTTC | CASSVDDRRMEGYTF | 15 | once | - | TRBJ1-2 | TRBV9
TGTGCCAGCAGCTCCCTGACTAGCGGGGGTTCCTACGAGCAGTACTTC | CASSSLTSGGSYEQYF | 16 | - | TRBD2 | TRBJ2-7 | TRBV5-4
TGTGCCTGGAGTAGGACTAGCGGGGGGACGAACAATGAGCAGTTCTTC | CAWSRTSGGTNNEQFF | 16 | - | TRBD2 | TRBJ2-1 | TRBV30
TGTGCCGCCCGCGGGGATGAAGCTTTCTTT | CAARGDEAFF | 10 | once | - | TRBJ1-1 | TRBV10-3
TGTGCCAGCAGCGTTGGGGCCTACTATGGCTACACCTTC | CASSVGAYYGYTF | 13 | - | - | TRBJ1-2 | TRBV14
TGTGCCAGCAGTGAAGCGGCTGTAGCATCACCCCTCCACTTT | CASSEAAVASPLHF | 14 | - | - | TRBJ1-6 | TRBV2
TGTGCCAGCAGCTTAGTCAACGAGCAGTACTTC | CASSLVNEQYF | 11 | - | - | TRBJ2-7 | TRBV7-2
TGTGCCAGCTCACCTCTCGAAGTAGGGACAGGGATGGGCGAGCAGTACTTC | CASSPLEVGTGMGEQYF | 17 | - | TRBD1 | TRBJ2-7 | TRBV18
TGCGCCAGCAGTGAGACCTTGTCTGCGGGCCCCTCGGGAGAGACCCAGTACTTC | CASSETLSAGPSGETQYF | 18 | - | - | TRBJ2-5 | TRBV10-1
TGCAGCGTTGAGGGGGGGGAGGTTAATGGCTACACCTTC | CSVEGGEVNGYTF | 13 | - | - | TRBJ1-2 | TRBV29-1
TGTGCCAGCAGCCCGGTATATATCGGGGATCCCCACGAGCAGTACTTC | CASSPVYIGDPHEQYF | 16 | - | - | TRBJ2-7 | TRBV7-9
TGCGCCAGCAGCTTAGAGGGAAATGAAGCTTTCTTT | CASSLEGNEAFF | 12 | - | - | TRBJ1-1 | TRBV5-1
TGCGCCAGCAGCTTCAACTACAATGAGCAGTTCTTC | CASSFNYNEQFF | 12 | - | - | TRBJ2-1 | TRBV5-1
TGTGCCAGCAGTCCGGACAGGGGTCGTCAAGGCTACACCTTC | CASSPDRGRQGYTF | 14 | once | TRBD1 | TRBJ1-2 | TRBV6-5
TGCGCGCACCCGCAGGGGTGTACGGGGGGTGATTCCACCGGGGAGCTGTTTTTT | CAHPQGCTGGDSTGELFF | 18 | once | - | TRBJ2-2 | TRBV23-1
TGTGCCAGCAATGCCGCGGACTATGGCTACACCTTC | CASNAADYGYTF | 12 | - | - | TRBJ1-2 | TRBV6-5
TGTGCCAGCAGCTTGGCACCCATAAGACAGGGGCAGCCCCAGCATTTT | CASSLAPIRQGQPQHF | 16 | - | TRBD1 | TRBJ1-5 | TRBV7-2
TGTGCCAGCAGCTTATTTTCCGGACAGGGGTCAAATGAGCAGTTCTTC | CASSLFSGQGSNEQFF | 16 | - | TRBD1 | TRBJ2-1 | TRBV7-3
TGTGCCAGCAGTTGGGGACAGGGGCAACAAGCTTTCTTT | CASSWGQGQQAFF | 13 | - | TRBD1 | TRBJ1-1 | TRBV6-5
TGTGCCAGCGGACAGCTCCCCACCTACGAGCAGTACTTC | CASGQLPTYEQYF | 13 | - | - | TRBJ2-7 | TRBV27
TGTGCCAGCAGCCCACGCGGGGGGGCGCAAGGTTCTAACTATGGCTACACCTTC | CASSPRGGAQGSNYGYTF | 18 | - | - | TRBJ1-2 | TRBV5-5
TGTGCCAGCAGCTTGGGACAGAAGGATTCACCCCTCCACTTT | CASSLGQKDSPLHF | 14 | - | TRBD1 | TRBJ1-6 | TRBV11-1
TGTGCCAGCAGCTTACCCCCCCAGGGGGCAGGGGCCAACGTCCTGACTTTC | CASSLPPQGAGANVLTF | 17 | - | TRBD1 | TRBJ2-6 | TRBV7-9
TGTGCCAGCTCACCAACCACGGGTCCCAATCAGCCCCAGCATTTT | CASSPTTGPNQPQHF | 15 | - | - | TRBJ1-5 | TRBV18
TGTGCCAGTAGTATTCGGCGGATCAATCAGCCCCAGCATTTT | CASSIRRINQPQHF | 14 | - | - | TRBJ1-5 | TRBV19
TGTGCCAGCAGCGTGGGAGTAGAGAATCAGCCCCAGCATTTT | CASSVGVENQPQHF | 14 | - | - | TRBJ1-5 | TRBV9
TGTGCCAGCAGTGAATCGGGGAATAGCGGGGGGGCAACGCAGTATTTT | CASSESGNSGGATQYF | 16 | once | TRBD2 | TRBJ2-3 | TRBV2
TGTGCCAGCAGCCCGCGGGGGGTCGACACAGATACGCAGTATTTT | CASSPRGVDTDTQYF | 15 | - | TRBD2 | TRBJ2-3 | TRBV7-9
TGTGCCAACAGGGAAGGTAAAGCTTTCTTT | CANREGKAFF | 10 | - | - | TRBJ1-1 | TRBV6-1
TGCGCCAGCAGCCAACGACAGTATTACGAGCAGTACTTC | CASSQRQYYEQYF | 13 | - | - | TRBJ2-7 | TRBV4-1
TGTGCCAGCAGCCAAGACCGGGGGGTCGGGCCCCAGCATTTT | CASSQDRGVGPQHF | 14 | - | - | TRBJ1-5 | TRBV3-1/TRBV3-2